This is a list of T cell receptor beta chains from one sample in a study of beta chain features in type 1 diabetes. Method: immunoSEQ multiplex PCR; TCRdb's copy keeps in-frame clones and lacks some. The sample consists of 100,000 to 150,000 clones, around 10% of them appearing once. The sequencing input was central memory CD4+ T cells from blood. The receptors shown here come from a man aged 25-45 years with type 1 diabetes. Both conserved end residues are part of each CDR3. Fields, in order: clone size, D gene, V gene, J gene, CDR3 DNA, CDR3 protein. A D gene is named only where the DNA matches it firmly. Clone size is given for some rows only: seen once, a few or many times, or a class if the clone is expanded.

>.|.|TRBV14|TRBJ1-1
TGTGCCAGCAGCCAAGTTCTCAGGGGCACTGAAGCTTTCTTT
CASSQVLRGTEAFF
>few|TRBD2|TRBV7-9|TRBJ2-7
TGTGCCAGCAGCACTTTCCTCGGACTAGCGGGGGGGACAACCTACGAGCAGTACTTC
CASSTFLGLAGGTTYEQYF
>.|.|TRBV18|TRBJ1-5
TGTGCCAGCTCAGAGGGCAGCCTGAGGCCCCAGCATTTT
CASSEGSLRPQHF
>.|.|TRBV19|TRBJ1-2
TGTGCCAGTAGTGAAGGGGCTACCTATGGCTACACCTTC
CASSEGATYGYTF
>.|.|TRBV2|TRBJ2-7
TGTGCCAGCAGTATTACAGGGACCGACTACGAGCAGTACTTC
CASSITGTDYEQYF
>.|.|TRBV6-5|TRBJ1-2
TGTGCCAGCAGACCTAGTTCCAGGGGTCAAGGCTACACCTTC
CASRPSSRGQGYTF
>.|.|TRBV6-4|TRBJ2-3
TGTGCCAGCAGCCTGGGGGGAGGAACAGATACGCAGTATTTT
CASSLGGGTDTQYF
>.|TRBD1|TRBV12-5|TRBJ2-1
TGTGCTAGTGGTTTGGTAGGGACAGGGGAGCAGTTCTTC
CASGLVGTGEQFF
>few|.|TRBV30|TRBJ2-3
TGTGCCTGGAGCCCGATGGTTTCCTTGCGGGATACGCAGTATTTT
CAWSPMVSLRDTQYF
>.|TRBD1|TRBV7-8|TRBJ2-7
TGTGCCAGCAGCTTAGGGACAGGCCCCTACGAGCAGTACTTC
CASSLGTGPYEQYF